Listed below are T cell receptor beta chains from one sample, sequenced in a study of neurological immune-mediated disorders. In TCRdb, the 5' RACE reads were re-called with MiXCR into one record per CDR3 protein. This sample has 40,000 to 55,000 distinct CDR3 sequences; 5.8% occur once, and the top ten carry 1.1% to 1.5%. The sequenced material came from CD4+ T cells from blood. Receptors originate from a woman under 30 with multiple sclerosis. Each CDR3 is given without its conserved first and last residue. Not every row has a clone size; where given, it reads once, few, many or a size class.

V	length	J	size	CDR3
TRBV7-9	20	TRBJ2-3	.	ASSFYICSARGLAGGTDTQY
TRBV10-3	11	TRBJ2-3	many	AISYPGTDTQY
TRBV29-1	15	TRBJ2-1	.	SVAPTSEGISDNEQF
TRBV5-1	13	TRBJ2-2	many	ASSLFTSLTGELF
TRBV6-1	12	TRBJ2-7	many	ASSVRQGGYEQY
TRBV7-8	13	TRBJ1-5	many	ASSQGTASNQPQH
TRBV28	17	TRBJ2-1	many	ATSRAPRSAGLYGNEQF
TRBV20-1	13	TRBJ1-1	many	SASKAGTGNTEAF
TRBV5-1	13	TRBJ2-2	many	ASSLGQGATGELF
TRBV14	14	TRBJ2-1	many	ASSPTSGSFWNEQF
TRBV6-5	13	TRBJ2-4	many	ASTSPRGSLNIQY
TRBV28	9	TRBJ2-1	many	ASSWYNEQF
TRBV7-9	14	TRBJ1-2	.	ASSSYIGRVDYGYT
TRBV2	14	TRBJ2-7	many	ASSPRASGGPGAQY
TRBV27	14	TRBJ1-2	many	ASSLLKGARWLRYT
TRBV5-6	12	TRBJ1-6	many	ASSSRGSNSPLH
TRBV12-3/TRBV12-4	10	TRBJ1-2	many	ASSLHSYGYT
TRBV25-1	13	TRBJ2-5	many	ASSEGGGGQETQY
TRBV10-3	12	TRBJ1-1	many	AISVGQLNTEAF
TRBV12-3/TRBV12-4	13	TRBJ2-1	many	ASSLTGRRIYEQF
TRBV7-8	12	TRBJ1-1	many	ASTWTGTGTEAF
TRBV30	13	TRBJ2-1	.	ARRISSKQGNEQF
TRBV20-1	10	TRBJ1-2	few	SAMSENYGYT
TRBV9	10	TRBJ1-1	.	ASSVAGSEAF
TRBV4-1	13	TRBJ1-4	many	ASSRPGGGLEKLF
TRBV3-1	12	TRBJ1-5	many	ASSQAESNQPQH
TRBV12-3/TRBV12-4	12	TRBJ2-2	many	ASNRGGAAGELF